The entry below gives a single TCR beta chain sequence along with its context. Its antigen remains unknown. This specimen comes from a study of response to subunit inactivated influenza vaccine. Between the trimmed V and J ends, which lost 0 bases and 7 bases, there was a span of 15 bases. Germline V gene data show CDR1 as DFQATT and CDR2 as SNEGSKA (reference sequence). The CDR3 extends over 15 amino acids. One entry per CDR3 protein results from TCRdb running MiXCR on the RT-PCR reads. Here the sample spans 860,000 or so distinct CDR3 sequences, approximately 22% being singletons. Study-level results: It was the authors' suggestion that each seasonal influenza vaccination recruits few new T cells.

This chain links TRBV20-1 with TRBJ2-2, with D possibly TRBD2 on 7 matching bases. The source material was PBMCs from blood, sampled around 5 days after vaccination. The TCR originated in a man aged 45 to 65 who received an inactivated influenza vaccine. The chain's CDR3 is CSARDPRGGGGELFF. The CDR3 nucleotides read TGCAGTGCTAGAGATCCGAGGGGGGGCGGCGGGGAGCTGTTTTTT.